The 7 T cell receptor beta chains below were found in one sample sequenced in a study of T cell changes during pregnancy in multiple sclerosis. Here immunoSEQ multiplex PCR was the method, and the copy in TCRdb shows in-frame clones only, minus some. The repertoire consists of under 40,000 clones, with around 90% occurring once and the leading ten covering over 0.55%. The specimen comprised CD4+ T cells from peripheral blood mononuclear cells, sampled before pregnancy. These receptors originate from a female donor with multiple sclerosis, enrolled in a pregnancy study.

The gene calls are TRBV7-3 and TRBJ2-5, with D possibly being TRBD1 (6 bases). CDR1 and CDR2 from the germline V gene are SGHTA and FQGTGA. V was pared by 6 bases and J by 2 bases, with 10 bases between. This CDR3 has 13 residues. CDR3 in amino acids: CASSRTAQETQYF. CDR3 DNA: TGTGCCAGCAGTCGGACAGCACAAGAGACCCAGTACTTC. Supplemented by reference TRBV7-3 and TRBJ2-5, the full variable domain reads GAGVSQTPSNKVTEKGKYVELRCDPISGHTALYWYRQSLGQGPEFLIYFQGTGAADDSGLPNDRFFAVRPEGSVSTLKIQRTERGDSAVYLCASSRTAQETQYFGPGTRLLVL.

The V call is TRBV6-5, the J call TRBJ2-5, with TRBD1 matching 7 bases. Trimming took 5 bases from V and 5 from J; bases not matched to a gene: 8. Germline lookup yields CDR1 MNHEY and CDR2 SVGAGI. This CDR3 comprises 14 residues. The CDR3, as DNA: TGTGCCAGCAGTCAAACAGGGGTTCCGGAGACCCAGTACTTC. This codes for CASSQTGVPETQYF.

As DNA, the CDR3 is TGTGCCAGCCGCCCCCGTGGCGGGGGCCAAGAGACCCAGTACTTC. It codes for CASRPRGGGQETQYF. This sequence joins TRBV7-2 and TRBJ2-5, with 7 positions matching TRBD2. This CDR3 is built from 15 residues. Germline V gives CDR1 SGHTA, CDR2 FQGNSA. V lost 8 bases to trimming and J lost 1 base; unmatched junction nucleotides: 10.

This clone appeared a single time. V is TRBV18 and J is TRBJ2-6, with TRBD1 as a possible D gene (6 bases). The length of the CDR3 is 17 residues. The V gene's germline CDR1 is KGHSH and CDR2 LQKENI. Trimming left V 3 bases short and J 1 base short, with 13 bases between. The CDR3 is CASSPLGGVSGANVLTF. The CDR3 nucleotides are TGTGCCAGCTCACCCTTAGGGGGAGTATCTGGGGCCAACGTCCTGACTTTC.

J is TRBJ1-6 and V is TRBV28; the match to TRBD1 covers 11 bases. V was clipped by 4 bases and J by 8 bases; unmatched bases: 7. Per the germline V gene, CDR1 is MDHEN and CDR2 is SYDVKM. The CDR3 length is 16 residues. CDR3 sequence reads: CASSSTDRGPYSPLHF. The CDR3 DNA is TGTGCCAGCAGTTCTACGGACAGGGGGCCGTATTCACCCCTCCACTTT.

The chain links TRBV18 to TRBJ2-1; D possibly corresponds to TRBD2 (6 bases). CDR1 is KGHSH, CDR2 LQKENI, per germline. Trimming took off 3 bases at V and 6 bases at J, with 12 bases between the two ends. The CDR3 sequence is 14 residues long. The CDR3 spells CASSPDYRINEQFF. CDR3 coding DNA: TGTGCCAGCTCACCGGACTACCGAATCAATGAGCAGTTCTTC.

The rearrangement joins TRBV9 to TRBJ1-6; no clear D gene. Between the trimmed V and J ends, which lost 4 bases and 1 base, there was a span of 3 bases. In germline, CDR1 is SGDLS, CDR2 YYNGEE. The length of the CDR3 is 13 residues. The CDR3 region is CASSPSYNSPLHF. The CDR3 region has the DNA TGTGCCAGCAGCCCATCCTATAATTCACCCCTCCACTTT.